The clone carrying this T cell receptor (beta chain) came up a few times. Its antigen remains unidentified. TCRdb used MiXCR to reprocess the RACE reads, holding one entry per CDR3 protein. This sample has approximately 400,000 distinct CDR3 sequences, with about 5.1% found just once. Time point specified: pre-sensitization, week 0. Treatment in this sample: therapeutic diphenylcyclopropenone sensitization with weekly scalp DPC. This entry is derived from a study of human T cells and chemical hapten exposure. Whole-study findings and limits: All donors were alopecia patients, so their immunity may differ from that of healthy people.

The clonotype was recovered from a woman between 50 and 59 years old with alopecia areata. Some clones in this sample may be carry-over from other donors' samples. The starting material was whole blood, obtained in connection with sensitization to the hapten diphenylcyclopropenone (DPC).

The CDR3 sequence is CSASDPAGSGNTIYF. CDR3 DNA: TGCAGTGCTTCTGACCCGGCCGGCTCTGGAAACACCATATATTTT. The V and J genes are TRBV20-1 and TRBJ1-3, with D hard to call. The CDR3 is made up of 15 amino acids. The V end lost 5 bases, the J end lost 0 bases, and 14 bases lay between the germline ends. Germline values: CDR1 DFQATT, CDR2 SNEGSKA (reference sequence).